This T cell receptor (beta chain) emerged from a study of beta chain features in type 1 diabetes. Study-level points and caveats: Shortening that was moderate but significant affected the TCRB CDR3s of Type 1 diabetes patients in all four CD4+ subsets. VDJ junctions from patients with type 1 diabetes contained fewer insertions and more deletions.

Via the markers CD45RO/CCR7/CD25/CD127/CD95/CD27, stem cell-like memory, regulatory, central memory and naive CD4+ cells were sorted. The sample holds a few counts of this clone. Its matching antigen is unknown. Per the germline V gene, CDR1 is SGDLS and CDR2 is YYNGEE. The CDR3 length is 14 residues. The junction had 5 bases not matched to a gene; V was cut back by 1 base and J by 7 bases. Sequencing targeted expressed TCRB transcripts, as all isolated RNA had been reverse transcribed. Deep immunoSEQ sequencing covered naive, central memory and regulatory T cell samples. Assay used: immunoSEQ multiplex PCR; TCRdb lists only in-frame clones, some missing. The top ten clones hold 0.5% of a sample with about 150,000 clones, 7% to 9% of them seen once.

The chain has TRBV9 and TRBJ2-7, with 10 bases identical to TRBD2. This TCR came from a man aged 18 to 35 with type 1 diabetes. The sequenced sample consisted of central memory CD4+ T cells from blood. DNA for the CDR3: TGTGCCAGCAGCGTACTAGCGGGAGAGGGGGAGCAGTACTTC. It yields the protein CASSVLAGEGEQYF.